These T cell receptor beta chains were read from a single sample in a study of blood T cell repertoires in COVID-19. Method: immunoSEQ multiplex PCR; TCRdb's copy keeps in-frame clones and lacks some. Altogether about 230,000 clones are present, 83% being singletons, with the ten largest covering about 2.5%. The sequencing sample was made of peripheral blood. Receptor source: a woman aged 70-85 years with active or convalescent COVID-19. Both conserved end residues are part of each CDR3. The D gene is left open where the match is weak. The listing skips clone size in some rows; elsewhere it reads once, few, many or a size class.

clone_size	j_call	d_call	cdr3_length	v_call	cdr3_aa	cdr3_nt
-	TRBJ2-3	-	16	TRBV29-1	CSAKGFRDFNTDTQYF	TGCAGCGCCAAAGGGTTCAGGGATTTTAATACAGATACGCAGTATTTT
-	TRBJ1-3	TRBD1	15	TRBV11-2	CASSLLAGQPNTIYF	TGTGCCAGCAGCTTACTCGCGGGACAGCCAAACACCATATATTTT
once	TRBJ2-7	-	15	TRBV4-1	CASSQGQWAGYEQYF	TGCGCCAGCAGCCAAGGCCAGTGGGCGGGATACGAGCAGTACTTC
few	TRBJ1-3	-	14	TRBV11-2	CASSGQISGNTIYF	TGTGCCAGTTCGGGACAAATCTCTGGAAACACCATATATTTT
-	TRBJ1-5	-	14	TRBV13	CASSLRYSNQPQHF	TGTGCCAGCAGCCTCAGGTATAGCAATCAGCCCCAGCATTTT
-	TRBJ2-7	TRBD1	14	TRBV25-1	CASSPPQGVYEQYF	TGTGCCAGCAGCCCCCCTCAGGGGGTGTACGAGCAGTACTTC
-	TRBJ2-2	-	16	TRBV5-6	CASSGADSRGTGELFF	TGTGCCAGCAGCGGGGCGGACAGCAGAGGGACCGGGGAGCTGTTTTTT
once	TRBJ2-4	TRBD1	14	TRBV3-1/TRBV3-2	CASSQDPRQGGEYF	TGTGCCAGCAGCCAAGATCCCAGACAGGGGGGGGAGTACTTC
-	TRBJ2-3	-	15	TRBV5-1	CASSTGVLSTDTQYF	TGCGCCAGCAGCACGGGGGTCCTCAGCACAGATACGCAGTATTTT
-	TRBJ1-1	-	13	TRBV6-6	CASSPYGNTEAFF	TGTGCCAGCAGTCCCTACGGGAACACTGAAGCTTTCTTT
-	TRBJ1-6	-	14	TRBV2	CASRKDSLGSPLHF	TGTGCCAGCAGAAAGGACAGCCTCGGTTCACCCCTCCACTTT
-	TRBJ2-2	TRBD1	15	TRBV10-3	CAISGTDRDAGELFF	TGTGCCATCAGTGGTACTGACAGGGACGCCGGGGAGCTGTTTTTT
-	TRBJ1-1	-	16	TRBV6-1	CASSDPRVSPNTEAFF	TGTGCCAGCAGTGACCCCAGGGTGTCTCCGAACACTGAAGCTTTCTTT
-	TRBJ1-6	TRBD1	16	TRBV3-1/TRBV3-2	CASSQGGGGFNRALHF	TGTGCCAGCAGCCAAGGAGGAGGGGGCTTTAATAGGGCCCTCCACTTT
-	TRBJ1-1	-	14	TRBV5-4	CASSLNGGGTEAFF	TGTGCCAGCAGCTTGAATGGGGGGGGTACTGAAGCTTTCTTT
-	TRBJ2-1	-	17	TRBV4-2	CASSQEVPRGRGYEQFF	TGTGCCAGCAGCCAAGAAGTGCCTCGGGGGAGGGGGTATGAGCAGTTCTTC
-	TRBJ1-5	-	13	TRBV27	CASSRTQGQPQHF	TGTGCCAGCAGCCGAACACAGGGTCAGCCCCAGCATTTT
-	TRBJ2-3	-	15	TRBV20-1	CSASPGSAPTDTQYF	TGCAGTGCTAGTCCCGGGAGCGCCCCCACAGATACGCAGTATTTT
-	TRBJ2-5	-	12	TRBV7-2	CASPERTETQYF	TGTGCCAGCCCCGAGCGAACGGAGACCCAGTACTTC
-	TRBJ1-2	-	12	TRBV19	CASSGQFGGYTF	TGTGCCAGTAGTGGACAATTCGGCGGCTACACCTTC
-	TRBJ2-1	-	16	TRBV5-4	CASSLGKTTERNEQFF	TGTGCCAGCAGCTTGGGGAAGACCACCGAGAGGAATGAGCAGTTCTTC
-	TRBJ2-2	TRBD1	15	TRBV5-1	CASSIGTGGTGELFF	TGCGCCAGCAGCATCGGGACAGGGGGCACCGGGGAGCTGTTTTTT
once	TRBJ2-1	TRBD2	17	TRBV4-2	CASSQEGLAGTYNEQFF	TGTGCCAGCAGCCAAGAAGGACTAGCGGGAACCTACAATGAGCAGTTCTTC
-	TRBJ2-1	TRBD1	15	TRBV27	CASRTGPSSYNEQFF	TGTGCCAGCCGGACAGGGCCATCATCTTACAATGAGCAGTTCTTC
-	TRBJ1-5	TRBD1	16	TRBV15	CATSRAPGQGYQPQHF	TGTGCCACCAGCAGAGCTCCGGGACAGGGTTATCAGCCCCAGCATTTT
-	TRBJ2-1	-	14	TRBV7-3	CASSFGGVLNEQFF	TGTGCCAGCAGCTTCGGAGGGGTTCTCAATGAGCAGTTCTTC
-	TRBJ2-1	TRBD2	17	TRBV9	CASSPSAAGGPGVEQFF	TGTGCCAGCAGCCCCTCGGCAGCGGGGGGGCCAGGTGTTGAGCAGTTCTTC
-	TRBJ1-1	-	15	TRBV19	CASSIMGDYKAEAFF	TGTGCCAGTAGTATAATGGGGGACTATAAGGCTGAAGCTTTCTTT
-	TRBJ2-3	-	13	TRBV30	CASTGYGADTQYF	TGTGCCTCTACAGGGTATGGGGCAGATACGCAGTATTTT
-	TRBJ2-1	-	13	TRBV19	CASKKQDRDEQFF	TGTGCCAGTAAGAAACAGGATAGGGATGAGCAGTTCTTC
few	TRBJ2-5	-	16	TRBV29-1	CSVSGDLTGIQETQYF	TGCAGCGTTTCCGGGGACTTAACAGGAATACAAGAGACCCAGTACTTC
few	TRBJ2-5	-	13	TRBV27	CASSRSRQETQYF	TGTGCCAGCAGCCGATCGAGGCAAGAGACCCAGTACTTC
-	TRBJ1-1	TRBD1	15	TRBV5-1	CASKPGQGGPTEAFF	TGCGCCAGCAAACCCGGACAGGGGGGACCCACTGAAGCTTTCTTT
-	TRBJ1-2	-	13	TRBV18	CASSPPTAYGYTF	TGTGCCAGCTCACCACCGACAGCCTATGGCTACACCTTC
once	TRBJ2-7	-	13	TRBV18	CASSQGIMGEQYF	TGTGCCAGCTCACAGGGGATCATGGGCGAGCAGTACTTC
-	TRBJ2-3	TRBD2	17	TRBV10-3	CAISPTRLAGGTDTQYF	TGTGCCATCAGTCCCACCCGACTAGCGGGAGGGACAGATACGCAGTATTTT
-	TRBJ2-2	-	16	TRBV18	CASSQSDGSFAGELFF	TGTGCCAGCTCACAAAGCGACGGTTCCTTCGCCGGGGAGCTGTTTTTT
-	TRBJ2-2	-	17	TRBV27	CASSFRGGLGTAGELFF	TGTGCCAGCAGTTTTCGTGGGGGCTTGGGGACCGCCGGGGAGCTGTTTTTT
-	TRBJ1-6	TRBD1	16	TRBV7-6	CASSSESGTGNSPLHF	TGTGCCAGCAGCTCAGAATCCGGGACAGGGAATTCACCCCTCCACTTT
-	TRBJ2-5	-	14	TRBV7-9	CASSPQSGGETQYF	TGTGCCAGCAGCCCCCAAAGTGGCGGAGAGACCCAGTACTTC
-	TRBJ1-2	-	12	TRBV7-9	CASSSQREGYTF	TGTGCCAGCAGTTCTCAAAGGGAGGGCTACACCTTC
-	TRBJ2-2	-	13	TRBV4-1	CASSQGSFGELFF	TGCGCCAGCTCCCAGGGCTCCTTTGGGGAGCTGTTTTTT